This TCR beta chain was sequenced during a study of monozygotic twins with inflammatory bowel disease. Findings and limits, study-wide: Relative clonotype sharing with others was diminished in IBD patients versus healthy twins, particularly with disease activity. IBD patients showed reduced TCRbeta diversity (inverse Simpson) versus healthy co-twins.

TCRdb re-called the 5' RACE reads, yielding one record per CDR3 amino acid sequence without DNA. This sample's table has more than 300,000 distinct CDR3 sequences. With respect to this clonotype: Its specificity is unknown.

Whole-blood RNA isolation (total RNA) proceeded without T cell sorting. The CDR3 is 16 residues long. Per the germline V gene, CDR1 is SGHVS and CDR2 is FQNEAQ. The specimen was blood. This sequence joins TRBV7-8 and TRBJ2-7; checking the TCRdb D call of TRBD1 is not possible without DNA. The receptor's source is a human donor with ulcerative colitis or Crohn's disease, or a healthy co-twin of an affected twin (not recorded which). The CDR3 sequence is CASSSRRLAGVYEQYF.